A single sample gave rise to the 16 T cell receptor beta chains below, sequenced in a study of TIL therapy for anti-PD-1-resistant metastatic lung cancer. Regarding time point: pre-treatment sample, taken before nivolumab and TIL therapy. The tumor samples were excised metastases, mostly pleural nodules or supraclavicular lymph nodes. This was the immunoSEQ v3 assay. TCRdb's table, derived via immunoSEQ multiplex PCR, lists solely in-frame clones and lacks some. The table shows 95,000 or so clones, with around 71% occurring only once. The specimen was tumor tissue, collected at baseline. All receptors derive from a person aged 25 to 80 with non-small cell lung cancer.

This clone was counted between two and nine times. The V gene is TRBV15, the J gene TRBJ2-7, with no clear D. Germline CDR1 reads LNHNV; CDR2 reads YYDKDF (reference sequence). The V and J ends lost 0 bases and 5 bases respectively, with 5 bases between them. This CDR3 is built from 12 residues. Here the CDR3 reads CATSRDEDEQYF. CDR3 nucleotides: TGTGCCACCAGCAGAGATGAAGACGAGCAGTACTTC.

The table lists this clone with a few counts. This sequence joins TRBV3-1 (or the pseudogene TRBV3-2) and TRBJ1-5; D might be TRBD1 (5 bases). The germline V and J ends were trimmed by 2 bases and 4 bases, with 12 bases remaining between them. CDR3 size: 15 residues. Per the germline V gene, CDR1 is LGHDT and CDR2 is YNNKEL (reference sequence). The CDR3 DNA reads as TGTGCCAGCAGCCAATCGGGACTGCAGAATCAGCCCCAGCATTTT. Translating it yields CASSQSGLQNQPQHF.

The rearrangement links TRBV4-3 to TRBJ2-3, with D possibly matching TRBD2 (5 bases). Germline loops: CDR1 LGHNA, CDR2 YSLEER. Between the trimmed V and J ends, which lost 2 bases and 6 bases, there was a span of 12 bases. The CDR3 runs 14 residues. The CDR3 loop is CASSQIRGKDTQYF. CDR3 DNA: TGCGCCAGCAGCCAAATCCGGGGAAAGGATACGCAGTATTTT.

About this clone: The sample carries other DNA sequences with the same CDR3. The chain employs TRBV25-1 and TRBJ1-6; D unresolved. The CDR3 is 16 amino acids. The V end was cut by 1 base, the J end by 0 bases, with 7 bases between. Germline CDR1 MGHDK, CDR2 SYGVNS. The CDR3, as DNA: TGTGCCAGCAGTGAATTGGGGAGCTCCTATAATTCACCCCTCCACTTT. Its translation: CASSELGSSYNSPLHF.

CDR3 in DNA: TGTGCCAGCAACATCGGGCAGGGGGCGTGGGGCTACACCTTC. Its translation: CASNIGQGAWGYTF. V and J are TRBV28 and TRBJ1-2, with TRBD1 identical over 8 bases. CDR3 length: 14 residues. J lost 8 bases, V lost 7 bases, and 12 bases had no gene match. From germline, CDR1 is MDHEN and CDR2 SYDVKM.

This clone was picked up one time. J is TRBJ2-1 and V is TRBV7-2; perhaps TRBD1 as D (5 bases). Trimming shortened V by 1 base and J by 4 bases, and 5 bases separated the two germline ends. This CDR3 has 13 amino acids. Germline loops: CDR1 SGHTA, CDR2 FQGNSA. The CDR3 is CASSLGQYNEQFF. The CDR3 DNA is TGTGCCAGCAGCTTAGGACAGTACAATGAGCAGTTCTTC.

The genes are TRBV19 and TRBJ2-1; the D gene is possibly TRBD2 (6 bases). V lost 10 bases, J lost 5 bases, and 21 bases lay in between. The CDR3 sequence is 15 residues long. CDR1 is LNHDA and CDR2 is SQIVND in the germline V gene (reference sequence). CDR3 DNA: TGTGCCACTACCTGGGACGGGAGAACGGACAATGAGCAGTTCTTC. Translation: CATTWDGRTDNEQFF.

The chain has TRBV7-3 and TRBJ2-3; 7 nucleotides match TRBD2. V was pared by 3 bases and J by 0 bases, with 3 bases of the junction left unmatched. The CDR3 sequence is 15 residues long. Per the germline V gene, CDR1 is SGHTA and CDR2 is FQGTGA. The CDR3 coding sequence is TGTGCCAGCAGCTTGGTCGGGGGGAGCACAGATACGCAGTATTTT. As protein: CASSLVGGSTDTQYF.

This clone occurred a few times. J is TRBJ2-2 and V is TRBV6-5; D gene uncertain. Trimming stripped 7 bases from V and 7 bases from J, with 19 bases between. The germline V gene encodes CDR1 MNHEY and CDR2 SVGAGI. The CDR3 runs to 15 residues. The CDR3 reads CASTRRIVMSGELFF. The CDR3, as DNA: TGTGCCAGCACCAGAAGGATAGTGATGAGCGGGGAGCTGTTTTTT.

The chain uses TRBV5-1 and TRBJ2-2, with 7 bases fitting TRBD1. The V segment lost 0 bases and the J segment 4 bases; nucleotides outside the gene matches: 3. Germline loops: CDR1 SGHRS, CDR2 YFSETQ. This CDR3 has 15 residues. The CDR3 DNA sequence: TGCGCCAGCAGCTTGGAGGGGGCGGGCACCGGGGAGCTGTTTTTT. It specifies CASSLEGAGTGELFF.

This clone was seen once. The CDR3 nucleotides read TGTGCCAGCAGCTTAAGTTTTGGCGGGGCCCCAGATACGCAGTATTTT. Protein product: CASSLSFGGAPDTQYF. The rearrangement uses TRBV7-9 and TRBJ2-3; TRBD2 is a possible D gene (6 bases). The length of the CDR3 is 16 residues. V was clipped by 2 bases and J by 4 bases, with 16 bases between them. Germline lookup yields CDR1 SEHNR and CDR2 FQNEAQ (reference sequence).

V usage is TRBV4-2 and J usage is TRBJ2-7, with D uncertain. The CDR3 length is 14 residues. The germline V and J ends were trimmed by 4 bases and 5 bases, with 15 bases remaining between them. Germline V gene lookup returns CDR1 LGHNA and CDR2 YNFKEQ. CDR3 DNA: TGTGCCAGCAGCCTGGATTCTGTAGTAGACGAGCAGTACTTC. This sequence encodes CASSLDSVVDEQYF.

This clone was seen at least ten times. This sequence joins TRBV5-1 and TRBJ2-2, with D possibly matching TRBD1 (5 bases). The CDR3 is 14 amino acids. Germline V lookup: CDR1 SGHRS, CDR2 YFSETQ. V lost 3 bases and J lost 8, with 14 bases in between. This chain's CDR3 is CASSSGSPGGELFF. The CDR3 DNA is TGCGCCAGCAGCTCAGGGTCCCCCGGGGGGGAGCTGTTTTTT.

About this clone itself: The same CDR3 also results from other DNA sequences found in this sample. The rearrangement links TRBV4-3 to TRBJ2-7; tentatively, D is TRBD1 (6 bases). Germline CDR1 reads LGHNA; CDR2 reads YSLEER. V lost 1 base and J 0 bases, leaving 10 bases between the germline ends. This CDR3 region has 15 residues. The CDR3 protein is CASSQAAGVSYEQYF. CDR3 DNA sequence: TGCGCCAGCAGCCAAGCGGCAGGGGTCTCCTACGAGCAGTACTTC.

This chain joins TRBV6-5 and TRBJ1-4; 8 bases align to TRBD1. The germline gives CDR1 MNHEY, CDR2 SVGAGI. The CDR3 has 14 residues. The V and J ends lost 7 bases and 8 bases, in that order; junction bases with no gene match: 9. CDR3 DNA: TGTGCCAGCAAATCGACAGGGGCGGGAGAAAAACTGTTTTTT. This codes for CASKSTGAGEKLFF.

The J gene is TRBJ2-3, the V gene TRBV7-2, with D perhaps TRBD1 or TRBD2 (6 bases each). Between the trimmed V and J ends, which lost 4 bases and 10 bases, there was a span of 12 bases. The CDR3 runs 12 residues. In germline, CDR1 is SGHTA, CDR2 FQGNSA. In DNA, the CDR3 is TGTGCCAGCAGCTGGAGGGGGGAGCCGCAGTATTTT. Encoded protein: CASSWRGEPQYF.